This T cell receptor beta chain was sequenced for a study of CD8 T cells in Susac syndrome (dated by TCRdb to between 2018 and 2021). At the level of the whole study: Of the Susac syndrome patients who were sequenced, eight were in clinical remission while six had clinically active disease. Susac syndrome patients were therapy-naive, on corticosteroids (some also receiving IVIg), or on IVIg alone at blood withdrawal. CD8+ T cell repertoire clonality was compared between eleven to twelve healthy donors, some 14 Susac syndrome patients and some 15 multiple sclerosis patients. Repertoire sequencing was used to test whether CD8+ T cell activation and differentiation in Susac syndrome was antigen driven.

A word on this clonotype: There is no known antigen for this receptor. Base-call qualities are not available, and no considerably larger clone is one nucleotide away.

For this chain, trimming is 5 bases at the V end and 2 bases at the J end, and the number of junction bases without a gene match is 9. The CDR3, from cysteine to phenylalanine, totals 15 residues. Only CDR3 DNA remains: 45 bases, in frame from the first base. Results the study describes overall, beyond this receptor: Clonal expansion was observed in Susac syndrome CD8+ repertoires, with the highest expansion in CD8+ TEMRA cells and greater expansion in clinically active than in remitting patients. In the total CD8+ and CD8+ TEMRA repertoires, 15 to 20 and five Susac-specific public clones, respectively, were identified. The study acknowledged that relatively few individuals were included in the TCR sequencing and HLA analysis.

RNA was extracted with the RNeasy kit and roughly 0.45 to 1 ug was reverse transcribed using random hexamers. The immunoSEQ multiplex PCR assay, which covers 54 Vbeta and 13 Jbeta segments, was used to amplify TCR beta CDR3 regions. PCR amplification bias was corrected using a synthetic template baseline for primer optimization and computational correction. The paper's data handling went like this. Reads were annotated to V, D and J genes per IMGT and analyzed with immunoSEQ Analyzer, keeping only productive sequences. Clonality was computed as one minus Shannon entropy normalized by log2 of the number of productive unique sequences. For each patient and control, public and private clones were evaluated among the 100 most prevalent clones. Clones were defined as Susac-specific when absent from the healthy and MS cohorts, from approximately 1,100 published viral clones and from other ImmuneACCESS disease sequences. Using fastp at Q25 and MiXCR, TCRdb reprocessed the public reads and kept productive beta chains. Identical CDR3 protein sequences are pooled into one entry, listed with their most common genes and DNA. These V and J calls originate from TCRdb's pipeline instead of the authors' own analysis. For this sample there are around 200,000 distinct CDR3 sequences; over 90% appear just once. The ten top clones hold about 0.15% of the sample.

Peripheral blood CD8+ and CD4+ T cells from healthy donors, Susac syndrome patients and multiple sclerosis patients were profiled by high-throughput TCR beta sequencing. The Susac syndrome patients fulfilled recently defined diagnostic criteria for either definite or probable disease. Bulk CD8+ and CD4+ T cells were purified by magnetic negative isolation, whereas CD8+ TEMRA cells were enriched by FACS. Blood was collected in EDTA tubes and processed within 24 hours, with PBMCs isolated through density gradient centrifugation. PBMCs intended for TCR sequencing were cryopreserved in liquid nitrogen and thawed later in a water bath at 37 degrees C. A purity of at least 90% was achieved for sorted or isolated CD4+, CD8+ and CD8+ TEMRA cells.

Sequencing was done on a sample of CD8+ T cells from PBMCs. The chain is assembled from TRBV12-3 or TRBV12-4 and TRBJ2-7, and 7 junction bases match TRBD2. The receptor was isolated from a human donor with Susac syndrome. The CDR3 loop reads CASSPEREPTYEQYF. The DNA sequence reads TGTGCCAGCAGTCCCGAGCGGGAACCGACCTACGAGCAGTACTTC.